One and the same sample provided the 11 T cell receptor beta chains below, sequenced in a study of T cell repertoires in cytomegalovirus infection. Which antigens these TCRs recognize remains unknown. TCRdb itself ran the reads through MiXCR, one entry per CDR3 protein. This table holds about 890,000 distinct CDR3 sequences, roughly 30% found once. This specimen was cultured CD8+ T cells from PBMCs, taken from culture after CMV antigen stimulation. The receptor source for this set is a human donor in good health (CMV status not recorded). Some clones in this sample may be carry-over from other donors' samples.

The table lists this clonotype with a few counts. The rearrangement uses TRBV7-6 and TRBJ2-3; 8 bases match TRBD1. This CDR3 comprises 15 residues. Germline CDR1 reads SGHVS; CDR2 reads FNYEAQ. Losses at the gene ends were 6 bases for V and 6 bases for J; bases not matched to a gene: 11. The CDR3 sequence is CASRRTTGEVDTQYF. The CDR3 nucleotides are TGTGCCAGCAGAAGAACGACAGGGGAAGTGGATACGCAGTATTTT. The variable domain in full, with the rest retrieved from reference TRBV7-6 and TRBJ2-3, is GAGVSQSPRYKVTKRGQDVALRCDPISGHVSLYWYRQALGQGPEFLTYFNYEAQQDKSGLPNDRFSAERPEGSISTLTIQRTEQRDSAMYRCASRRTTGEVDTQYFGPGTRLTVL.

This chain uses TRBV6-5 with TRBJ2-5; 7 nucleotides line up with TRBD2. Germline V gene sequence: CDR1 MNHEY, CDR2 SVGAGI. This CDR3 region has 16 residues. The J segment lost 3 bases and the V segment lost 0 bases, leaving 7 bases of the junction unmatched. The CDR3 DNA sequence: TGTGCCAGCAGTTACTCGACTAGCAGTGATAAAGAGACCCAGTACTTC. Its protein product is CASSYSTSSDKETQYF.

In this sample, this clonotype turned up a few times. The V and J genes are TRBV7-6 and TRBJ2-6; either TRBD1 or TRBD2 may supply D (6 bases each). Trimming removed 5 bases from V and 4 bases from J, with 18 bases in between. The germline CDR1 and CDR2 sequences are SGHVS and FNYEAQ. The CDR3 is 17 amino acids. The DNA for the CDR3 is TGTGCCAGCAGCCCAACGATAACAGGGAGGGGGGCCAACGTCCTGACTTTC. The encoded protein is CASSPTITGRGANVLTF.

The chain is built from TRBV7-9 and TRBJ2-7, with 7 bases aligning to TRBD1. The CDR3 length is 13 residues. Per germline, CDR1 SEHNR and CDR2 FQNEAQ (reference sequence). V gave up 8 bases and J gave up 3 bases; unmatched junction bases: 7. DNA for the CDR3: TGTGCCAGCCAGGACAGGCAATTCTACGAGCAGTACTTC. Protein sequence: CASQDRQFYEQYF.

The chain links TRBV6-6 to TRBJ2-3, with D perhaps TRBD2 (5 bases). This CDR3 is built from 17 residues. The V end lost 5 bases, the J end lost 2 bases, and 20 bases lay between the germline ends. Germline assignment: CDR1 MNHNY and CDR2 SVGAGI (reference sequence). CDR3 DNA sequence: TGTGCCAGCAGTCACGGGGTAACCACCACCGCCACAGATACGCAGTATTTT. Amino acids: CASSHGVTTTATDTQYF.

This clonotype showed up just a few times. This chain connects TRBV7-8 to TRBJ1-1; 7 bases align to TRBD1. CDR1 is SGHVS and CDR2 is FQNEAQ in the germline V gene. Germline trimming cut 3 bases from V and 11 bases from J; bases unmatched to any gene: 6. This CDR3 is built from 12 residues. Written as DNA, the CDR3 is TGTGCCAGCAGCTTCGACAGGGTAGACGCTTTCTTT. Its translation: CASSFDRVDAFF. The full variable domain, completed using reference TRBV7-8 and TRBJ1-1, is GAGVSQSPRYKVAKRGQDVALRCDPISGHVSLFWYQQALGQGPEFLTYFQNEAQLDKSGLPSDRFFAERPEGSVSTLKIQRTQQEDSAVYLCASSFDRVDAFFGQGTRLTVV.

The chain is built from TRBV7-6 and TRBJ2-5; no clear D. The V end was cut by 7 bases, the J end by 3 bases, with 12 bases between. Germline CDR1 reads SGHVS; CDR2 reads FNYEAQ. The CDR3 runs 13 residues. The CDR3 loop is CASNLGIEETQYF. CDR3 nucleotides: TGTGCCAGCAACTTGGGGATCGAAGAGACCCAGTACTTC.

This chain connects TRBV10-3 to TRBJ2-2; the match to TRBD2 covers 7 bases. Germline CDR1 ENHRY, CDR2 SYGVKD. The CDR3 runs to 14 residues. The trim removed 7 bases at V and 6 bases at J, leaving 8 bases unmatched. This chain's CDR3 is CAITSGRVAGELFF. The CDR3 DNA reads TGTGCCATCACTTCAGGGAGGGTTGCCGGGGAGCTGTTTTTT.

This clonotype was recorded only once. The V and J genes are TRBV13 and TRBJ2-2; tentative D call: TRBD1 (5 bases). V lost 7 bases and J lost 1, with 13 bases in between. The CDR3 is 15 amino acids. Germline CDR1 and CDR2: PRHDT and FYEKMQ (reference sequence). The CDR3 region has the DNA TGTGCCAGCATCTCCCCCACAGGGAACACCGGGGAGCTGTTTTTT. Protein sequence: CASISPTGNTGELFF. The full variable domain, its missing parts supplied by reference TRBV13 and TRBJ2-2, is AAGVIQSPRHLIKEKRETATLKCYPIPRHDTVYWYQQGPGQDPQFLISFYEKMQSDKGSIPDRFSAQQFSDYHSELNMSSLELGDSALYFCASISPTGNTGELFFGEGSRLTVL.

V and J are TRBV7-6 and TRBJ1-2, with 9 bases fitting TRBD1. V was clipped by 5 bases and J by 6 bases; unmatched bases: 10. This CDR3 has 15 residues. Germline CDR1 SGHVS, CDR2 FNYEAQ. CDR3 in DNA: TGTGCCAGCAGCCCCTCTCTGAGGACAGGGGATGGCTACACCTTC. Its protein product is CASSPSLRTGDGYTF.

The CDR3 loop is CASSYSEGGNTEAFF. For the CDR3, the DNA is TGTGCCAGCAGTTACTCAGAAGGCGGCAACACTGAAGCTTTCTTT. The genes are TRBV6-5 and TRBJ1-1, with D hard to call. The germline CDR1 and CDR2 sequences are MNHEY and SVGAGI. CDR3 length equals 15 residues. The V gene lost 0 bases and the J gene lost 2 bases, with 10 bases spanning the gap.